A selection of T cell receptor beta chains follows, all from one sample in a study of neurological immune-mediated disorders. One entry per CDR3 protein, called by TCRdb with MiXCR from the 5' RACE reads. This sample has 20,000 to 30,000 distinct CDR3 sequences; 13% occur once, and the top ten carry 16%. The sample comprised PBMCs. Receptors were obtained from a woman between 40 and 55 years old with HTLV-1-associated myelopathy (HAM/TSP). CDR3s include the opening cysteine and the closing phenylalanine or tryptophan. The D gene is left open where the match is weak. Clone size appears in some rows only: once, few, many, or a class for an expanded clone.

NA,TRBV7-2,many,TRBJ1-2,TGTGCCAGCAGCCCGTTGGACACCCGCTATGGCTACACCTTC,CASSPLDTRYGYTF
NA,TRBV10-3,many,TRBJ2-2,TGTGCCATCAGTGAACTAACGGGGGCTACCGGGGAGCTGTTTTTT,CAISELTGATGELFF
NA,TRBV20-1,many,TRBJ1-2,TGCAGTGCTCGGGATGAGGCCGGGGAACAAGGAGGCTACACCTTC,CSARDEAGEQGGYTF
TRBD2,TRBV5-1,many,TRBJ2-3,TGCGCCAGCAGCGTTAGCGGGGGTACAGATACGCAGTATTTT,CASSVSGGTDTQYF
NA,TRBV4-2,many,TRBJ1-6,TGTGCCAGCAGCCAAGTCCTCCAGAATAATTCACCCCTCCACTTT,CASSQVLQNNSPLHF
NA,TRBV20-1,NA,TRBJ1-1,TGCAGTGCCGGAGAGGCAGGGAGGGACGCTGAAGCTTACTTT,CSAGEAGRDAEAYF
NA,TRBV20-1,many,TRBJ1-1,TGCAGTGCTAGAGATCGCCAGGGGAACACTGAAGCTTTCTTT,CSARDRQGNTEAFF
NA,TRBV5-8,many,TRBJ2-2,TGTGCCAGCAGCTTGGAACTTCCTTTGAACACCGGGGAGCTGTTTTTT,CASSLELPLNTGELFF
TRBD2,TRBV10-3,NA,TRBJ2-7,TGTGCCATCAGCGGCGGGCCTAGCGGGTACGAGCAGTACTTC,CAISGGPSGYEQYF
NA,TRBV3-1,many,TRBJ2-3,TGTGCCAGCAGCCAATCACGGATTGCAGATACGCAGTATTTT,CASSQSRIADTQYF
NA,TRBV21-1,many,TRBJ2-6,TGTGCCAGCAGCAAGGGGACTAGCGGGGGGGCTGGGGCCAACGTCCTGACTTTC,CASSKGTSGGAGANVLTF
TRBD2,TRBV10-3,many,TRBJ2-3,TGTGCCACGATTCCGGGGGTGTCTAGCGGGACAGATACGCAGTATTTT,CATIPGVSSGTDTQYF
NA,TRBV9,many,TRBJ2-5,TGTGCCAGCAGCGTAGCCGGCGGGGGCAGAGGAGAGACCCAGTACTTC,CASSVAGGGRGETQYF
NA,TRBV2,many,TRBJ1-1,TGTGCCAGCAGTCGATCGGAGAGAATGAACACTGAAGCTTTCTTT,CASSRSERMNTEAFF
NA,TRBV7-8,many,TRBJ2-3,TGTGCCAGTAACGATGGGGGCACAGATACGCAGTATTTT,CASNDGGTDTQYF
NA,TRBV20-1,many,TRBJ2-7,TGCAGTGCTAGAGTCCCGGGGGCCGAGCAGTACTTC,CSARVPGAEQYF
NA,TRBV6-2/TRBV6-3,NA,TRBJ2-1,TGTGCCTGCAGATACTCCGGGGGCTCCTACAATGAGCAGTTCTTC,CACRYSGGSYNEQFF
NA,TRBV12-3/TRBV12-4,many,TRBJ1-1,TGTGCCAGCAGACAAATTAGTCCAGAAGCTTTCTTT,CASRQISPEAFF
NA,TRBV20-1,many,TRBJ2-7,TGCAGTGCTGCCGCGAACTTCTACGAGCAGTACTTC,CSAAANFYEQYF
NA,TRBV5-5,NA,TRBJ2-2,TGTGCCAGCAGCGCGTACAGGTTCCTGAGCGGGGAGCTGTTTTTT,CASSAYRFLSGELFF
NA,TRBV5-5,many,TRBJ1-5,TGTGCCAGCAGCTTGGGAGACAGGCTCAATCAGCCCCAGCATTTT,CASSLGDRLNQPQHF
TRBD1,TRBV2,many,TRBJ2-7,TGTGCCAGCAGTGCCATAGGGACAGGGCCCCACGAGCAGTACTTC,CASSAIGTGPHEQYF
TRBD1,TRBV10-3,many,TRBJ2-7,TGTGCCATCAGTGAGTCGATGGGACAGGGGTCCTACGAGCAGTACTTC,CAISESMGQGSYEQYF
TRBD1,TRBV15,many,TRBJ2-3,TGTGCCACCGCAGCAGGGACAGGGTATCCAGATACGCAGTATTTT,CATAAGTGYPDTQYF
NA,TRBV14,NA,TRBJ1-4,TGTGCCAGCAACCAAGCCCCCCTCCAACAACATGGCAATGAAAAACTGTTTTTT,CASNQAPLQQHGNEKLFF
NA,TRBV5-6,few,TRBJ2-3,TGTGCCAGCAGCTCGGACTACTCTACAGATACGCAGTATTTT,CASSSDYSTDTQYF
NA,TRBV29-1,many,TRBJ2-7,TGCAGCGTTGAAGGCCAGGTGAAGTACGAGCAGTACTTC,CSVEGQVKYEQYF
NA,TRBV5-1,many,TRBJ2-3,TGCGCCAGCAGCTTGGCAGGGGAGGATACGCAGTATTTT,CASSLAGEDTQYF
TRBD2,TRBV6-5,many,TRBJ2-5,TGTGCCAGCAGTACAACGAGCGGGGGGGCGGAGACCCAGTACTTC,CASSTTSGGAETQYF
NA,TRBV5-1,NA,TRBJ1-1,TGCGCCAGCAGCATGGTGGCGAACACTCAAGCTTTATTT,CASSMVANTQALF
NA,TRBV20-1,many,TRBJ2-1,TGCAGTGCTAGAGATATGAGTAGCGGAGTCTACAATGAGCAGTTCTTC,CSARDMSSGVYNEQFF
TRBD1,TRBV7-3,medium-sized,TRBJ1-1,TGTGCCAGCAGCCGGACAGGGGACACTGAAGCTTTCTTT,CASSRTGDTEAFF
NA,TRBV5-1,many,TRBJ2-6,TGCGCCAGCAGCTTGGGTGGGGTCGGGGCCAACGTCCTGACTTTC,CASSLGGVGANVLTF
NA,TRBV24-1,many,TRBJ2-3,TGTGCCACCAGTGACCCCACGGCAGGGGTAACAGATACGCAGTATTTT,CATSDPTAGVTDTQYF
NA,TRBV5-5,many,TRBJ2-2,TGTGCCAGCAGCTTGGCCCGGTCGGGGGAGCGTGGCGGGGAGCTGTTTTTT,CASSLARSGERGGELFF
NA,TRBV4-1,many,TRBJ1-1,TGCGCCAGCAGCCAAGCGGCGAACACTGAAGCTTTCTTT,CASSQAANTEAFF
NA,TRBV5-1,many,TRBJ2-5,TGCGCCAGCAGCTTGTGGGGCCTCCGCGGTGGCCAGTACTTC,CASSLWGLRGGQYF
NA,TRBV5-1,medium-sized,TRBJ1-5,TGCGCCAGCAGCTTGTACGGGGTGGATAGCAATCAGCCCCAGCATTTT,CASSLYGVDSNQPQHF
NA,TRBV5-1,many,TRBJ1-1,TGCGCCAGCAGCCTAAGACTGGGGACTGAAGCTTTCTTT,CASSLRLGTEAFF
TRBD1,TRBV20-1,many,TRBJ1-1,TGCAGTGCAGGGACAGGAACTGTGAACACTGAAGCTTTCTTT,CSAGTGTVNTEAFF
NA,TRBV9,many,TRBJ1-3,TGTGCCAGCAAGGCGGCGGATGGAAACACCATATATTTT,CASKAADGNTIYF
TRBD2,TRBV5-1,many,TRBJ2-2,TGCGCCAGCAGCTTGGTCACAGCGGGGGGGAACACCGGGGAGCTGTTTTTT,CASSLVTAGGNTGELFF
TRBD1,TRBV28,once,TRBJ1-2,TGTGCCAGCATTAAGGACAGGGGTCTTGTAGGCTACACCTTC,CASIKDRGLVGYTF
TRBD2,TRBV29-1,many,TRBJ2-3,TGCAGCGTTGCTGGACTAGCGGGAGGTAGCGGTACGCAGTATTTT,CSVAGLAGGSGTQYF
TRBD1,TRBV2,many,TRBJ2-5,TGTGCCAGCAGGGCCTGGACAGGCCCCAGGGAGACCCAGTACTTC,CASRAWTGPRETQYF
TRBD1,TRBV7-9,many,TRBJ2-7,TGTGCCAGCAACCAAGTGGGACAGGGTTATCCCTACGAGCAGTACTTC,CASNQVGQGYPYEQYF
NA,TRBV4-2,many,TRBJ1-4,TGTGCCAGCAGCCAATTGATGGGTCCCGCAACTAATGAAAAACTGTTTTTT,CASSQLMGPATNEKLFF
NA,TRBV5-1,many,TRBJ2-1,TGCGCCAGCAGCTTGCTGGGAGGCTCGGCCAATGAGCAGTTCTTC,CASSLLGGSANEQFF
TRBD2,TRBV4-1,many,TRBJ2-3,TGCGCCAGCAGCCAAGTATGGTCTAGCGGGAGCACAGATACGCAGTATTTT,CASSQVWSSGSTDTQYF
NA,TRBV7-7,many,TRBJ1-4,TGTGCCAGCAGCCAGTCACGTGGGGCTAATGAAAAACTGTTTTTT,CASSQSRGANEKLFF
NA,TRBV7-9,many,TRBJ1-1,TGTGCCAGCAGCCTTGGTACCATTGAAGCTTTCTTT,CASSLGTIEAFF
NA,TRBV5-6,many,TRBJ1-5,TGTGCCAGCAGCTTGGGGGCGGGGGTGGATCAGCCCCAGCATTTT,CASSLGAGVDQPQHF
TRBD2,TRBV7-9,many,TRBJ2-2,TGTGCCAGCAGCTCCGAACGGCTAGCGGGGACCGGGGAGCTGTTTTTT,CASSSERLAGTGELFF